This entry features one T cell receptor (beta chain) sequence. Its antigen is not identified. Reverse transcribing all isolated RNA meant expressed TCRB transcripts were sequenced. Produced via immunoSEQ multiplex PCR; TCRdb's table is partial and in-frame only. There are nearly 350,000 clones in the sample; approximately 8% occur only once, and under 0.5% lies in the top ten. This record comes from a study of beta chain features in type 1 diabetes. The CDR3 spans 14 residues. Per germline, CDR1 SNHLY and CDR2 FYNNEI. V was trimmed by 6 bases and J by 0 bases, leaving 8 bases between them. Whole-study results and caveats: Researchers reported that naive, central memory and Treg TCRB repertoires appeared more similar in patients than in healthy donors. Moderate yet significant TCRB CDR3 shortening was seen in Type 1 diabetes patients in all four CD4+ subsets.

Isolation of CD4+ naive, central memory, regulatory and stem cell-like memory cells was achieved by sorting via CD45RO/CCR7/CD25/CD127/CD95/CD27. Sort purity for all populations was recorded as exceeding 98%. Sequenced sample: central memory CD4+ T cells from blood. The chain couples TRBV2 to TRBJ1-4; TRBD1 is a possible D gene (6 bases). The sequence came from a woman aged 18-29 years in good health. The CDR3 region is CASRAGATNEKLFF. DNA for the CDR3: TGTGCCAGCAGGGCAGGGGCAACTAATGAAAAACTGTTTTTT.